This T cell receptor (beta chain) was found in a study of preoperative IRX-2 immunotherapy in early breast cancer. Treatment: preoperative locoregional IRX-2 cytokine immunotherapy. This phase Ib study tested locoregional IRX-2 cytokine immunotherapy given before surgery. Assay: immunoSEQ multiplex PCR; the TCRdb copy retains only in-frame clones and omits some. Counted here are 34,000 or so clones, around 86% occurring once; the ten biggest clones make up roughly 2.6%. The sequences come from lymph node tissue, collected from a patient treated with IRX-2 immunotherapy. This TCR was sampled from a human donor with breast cancer.

The CDR3 nucleotides read TGCGCCAGCAGCTGGGGGACCGTCCTATCCTACGAGCAGTACTTC. This encodes CASSWGTVLSYEQYF. The chain recombines TRBV5-1 with TRBJ2-7, with D perhaps given as TRBD1 or TRBD2 (5 bases each). Germline assignment: CDR1 SGHRS and CDR2 YFSETQ. The CDR3 sequence is 15 residues long. Trimming stripped 3 bases from V and 1 base from J, with 14 bases between.